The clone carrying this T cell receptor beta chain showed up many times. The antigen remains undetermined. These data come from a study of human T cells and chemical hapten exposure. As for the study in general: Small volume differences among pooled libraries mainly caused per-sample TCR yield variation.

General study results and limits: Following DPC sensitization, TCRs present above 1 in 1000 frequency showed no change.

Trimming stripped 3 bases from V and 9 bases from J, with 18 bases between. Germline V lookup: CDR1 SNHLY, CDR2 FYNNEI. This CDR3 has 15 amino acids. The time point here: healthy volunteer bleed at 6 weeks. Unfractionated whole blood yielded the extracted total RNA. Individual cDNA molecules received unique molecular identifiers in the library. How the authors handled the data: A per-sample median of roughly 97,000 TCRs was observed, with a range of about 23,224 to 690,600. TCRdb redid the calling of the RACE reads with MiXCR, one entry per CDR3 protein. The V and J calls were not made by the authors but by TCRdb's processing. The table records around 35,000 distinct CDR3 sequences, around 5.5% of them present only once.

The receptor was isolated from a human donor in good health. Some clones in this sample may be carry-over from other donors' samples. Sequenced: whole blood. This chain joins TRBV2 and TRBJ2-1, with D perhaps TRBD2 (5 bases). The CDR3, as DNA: TGTGCCAGCAGTGAGGGAGTAGTTGCCTTCAGTGAGCAGTTCTTC. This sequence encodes CASSEGVVAFSEQFF.